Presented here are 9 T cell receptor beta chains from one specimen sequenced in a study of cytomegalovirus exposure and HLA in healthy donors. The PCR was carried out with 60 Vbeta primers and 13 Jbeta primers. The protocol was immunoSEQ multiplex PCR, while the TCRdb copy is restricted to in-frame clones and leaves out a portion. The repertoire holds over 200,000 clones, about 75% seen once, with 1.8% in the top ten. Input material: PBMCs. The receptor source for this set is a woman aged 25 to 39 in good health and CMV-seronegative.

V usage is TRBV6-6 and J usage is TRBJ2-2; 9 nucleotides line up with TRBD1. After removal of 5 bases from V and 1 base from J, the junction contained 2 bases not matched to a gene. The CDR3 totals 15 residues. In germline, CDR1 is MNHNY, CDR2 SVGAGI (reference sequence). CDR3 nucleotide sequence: TGTGCCAGCAGTCGGGACAGGGTGAACACCGGGGAGCTGTTTTTT. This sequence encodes CASSRDRVNTGELFF.

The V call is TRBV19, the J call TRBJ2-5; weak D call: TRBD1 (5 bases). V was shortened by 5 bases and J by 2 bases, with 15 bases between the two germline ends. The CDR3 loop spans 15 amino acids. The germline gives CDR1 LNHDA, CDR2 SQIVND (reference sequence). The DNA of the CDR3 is TGTGCCAGTAGTTGGACAAGGGCTGAACAAGAGACCCAGTACTTC. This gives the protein CASSWTRAEQETQYF.

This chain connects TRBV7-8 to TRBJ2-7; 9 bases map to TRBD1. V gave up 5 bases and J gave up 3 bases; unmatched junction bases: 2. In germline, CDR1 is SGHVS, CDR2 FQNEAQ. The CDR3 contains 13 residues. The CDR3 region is CASSGGQGYEQYF. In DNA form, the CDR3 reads TGTGCCAGCAGCGGGGGACAGGGCTACGAGCAGTACTTC.

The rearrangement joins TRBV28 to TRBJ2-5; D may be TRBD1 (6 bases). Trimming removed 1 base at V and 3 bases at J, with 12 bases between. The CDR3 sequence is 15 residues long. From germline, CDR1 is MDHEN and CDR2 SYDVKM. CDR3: CASSLLGQGKETQYF. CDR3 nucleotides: TGTGCCAGCAGTTTATTGGGCCAGGGGAAAGAGACCCAGTACTTC.

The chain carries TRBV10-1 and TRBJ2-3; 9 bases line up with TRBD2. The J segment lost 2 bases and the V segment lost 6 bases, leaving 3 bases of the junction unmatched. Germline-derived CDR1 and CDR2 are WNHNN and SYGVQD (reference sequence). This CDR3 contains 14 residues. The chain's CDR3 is CASRASGDTDTQYF. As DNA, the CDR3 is TGCGCCAGCAGGGCTAGCGGGGACACAGATACGCAGTATTTT.

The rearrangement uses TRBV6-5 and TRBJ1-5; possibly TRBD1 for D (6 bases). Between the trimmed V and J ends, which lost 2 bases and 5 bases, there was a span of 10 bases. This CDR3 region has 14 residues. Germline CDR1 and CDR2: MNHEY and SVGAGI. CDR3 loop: CASSYVQGDQPQHF. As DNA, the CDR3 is TGTGCCAGCAGTTACGTACAGGGCGATCAGCCCCAGCATTTT.

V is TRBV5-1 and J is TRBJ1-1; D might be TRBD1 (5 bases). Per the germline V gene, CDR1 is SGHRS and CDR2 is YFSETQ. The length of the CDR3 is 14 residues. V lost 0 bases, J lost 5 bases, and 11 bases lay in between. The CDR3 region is CASSLGAGRTEAFF. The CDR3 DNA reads TGCGCCAGCAGCTTGGGGGCAGGGCGGACTGAAGCTTTCTTT.

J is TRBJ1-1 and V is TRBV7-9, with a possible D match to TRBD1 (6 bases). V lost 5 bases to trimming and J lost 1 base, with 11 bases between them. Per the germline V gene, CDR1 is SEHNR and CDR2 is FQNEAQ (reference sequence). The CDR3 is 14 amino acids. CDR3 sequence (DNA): TGTGCCAGCAGCCCCGGGACAAGGAACACTGAAGCTTTCTTT. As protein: CASSPGTRNTEAFF.

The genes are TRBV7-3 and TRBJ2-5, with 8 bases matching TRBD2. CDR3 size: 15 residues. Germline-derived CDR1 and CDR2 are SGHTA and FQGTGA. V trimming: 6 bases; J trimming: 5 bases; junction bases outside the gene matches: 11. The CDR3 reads CASSSSSGSWETQYF. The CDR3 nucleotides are TGTGCCAGCAGTTCATCTAGCGGGTCGTGGGAGACCCAGTACTTC.